The next 16 T cell receptor beta chains were all read from a single sample in a study of beta chain features in type 1 diabetes. The study reverse transcribed the entire isolated RNA, so it sequenced expressed TCRB transcripts. Measured with immunoSEQ multiplex PCR; TCRdb has only the in-frame clones, and not every one. This repertoire shows about 40,000 clones, 50% found once; its top ten account for 0.25%. The sample was stem cell memory CD4+ T cells from blood. Receptors were obtained from a woman younger than 45 in good health.

This chain uses TRBV4-3 with TRBJ2-1, with TRBD2 matching 8 bases. After removal of 1 base from V and 4 bases from J, the junction contained 9 bases not matched to a gene. The germline CDR1 and CDR2 sequences are LGHNA and YSLEER. The CDR3 loop spans 17 amino acids. This chain's CDR3 is CASSQGSRGGGYNEQFF. As DNA, the CDR3 is TGCGCCAGCAGCCAAGGCTCAAGGGGCGGGGGGTACAATGAGCAGTTCTTC.

This clone was seen more than once but under ten times. The chain employs TRBV7-9 and TRBJ2-2, with 8 bases identical to TRBD1. The CDR3 sequence is 15 residues long. Germline V gene lookup returns CDR1 SEHNR and CDR2 FQNEAQ (reference sequence). V shed 5 bases, J shed 5 bases, and the junction held 7 bases outside the gene matches. CDR3 amino acids: CASSLAGGWTGELFF. The CDR3 nucleotides are TGTGCCAGCAGCCTGGCAGGGGGCTGGACCGGGGAGCTGTTTTTT.

Turning to this clone: Germline is not matched at one junction end, which may reflect a read error. The chain links TRBV7-7 to TRBJ2-1, with 7 bases lining up with TRBD1. The CDR3 has 14 residues. Germline CDR1 and CDR2: SSHAT and FNYEAQ (reference sequence). The CDR3 coding sequence is TGTGCTAGCAGCATCGACAGGGTGGACAATGAGCAGTTCTTC. It translates to CASSIDRVDNEQFF.

V usage is TRBV29-1 and J usage is TRBJ1-1; unclear D gene. This CDR3 has 16 amino acids. CDR1 is SQVTM, CDR2 ANQGSEA, per germline. V lost 1 base to trimming and J lost 0 bases, with 15 bases between them. CDR3 nucleotide sequence: TGCAGCGTTGAAGGTTTGCACAGTACGTTGAACACTGAAGCTTTCTTT. It codes for CSVEGLHSTLNTEAFF. The full variable domain, completed using reference TRBV29-1 and TRBJ1-1, is SAVISQKPSRDICQRGTSLTIQCQVDSQVTMMFWYRQQPGQSLTLIATANQGSEATYESGFVIDKFPISRPNLTFSTLTVSNMSPEDSSIYLCSVEGLHSTLNTEAFFGQGTRLTVV.

The chain links TRBV7-9 to TRBJ1-2; 12 bases are a match to TRBD1. The CDR3 is made up of 16 amino acids. From germline, CDR1 is SEHNR and CDR2 FQNEAQ (reference sequence). J gave up 8 bases and V 5 bases, and 12 bases lay outside the gene matches. CDR3 sequence (DNA): TGTGCCAGCAGCCCAGGGACAGGGGGCGGATTAGGCGGCTACACCTTC. It specifies CASSPGTGGGLGGYTF.

V usage is TRBV7-9 and J usage is TRBJ2-1; TRBD1 aligns across 7 bases. The germline V gene encodes CDR1 SEHNR and CDR2 FQNEAQ (reference sequence). CDR3 size: 15 residues. The trim removed 6 bases at V and 2 bases at J, leaving 7 bases unmatched. CDR3 sequence reads: CASRLGGITYNEQFF. The CDR3 DNA reads TGTGCCAGCAGGCTAGGGGGCATCACCTACAATGAGCAGTTCTTC.

This clone was seen many times. V gene TRBV7-9 combines with J gene TRBJ2-1; TRBD1 might be the D (6 bases). With 2 bases removed from V and 8 bases from J, the gap between germline ends came to 13 bases. The CDR3 contains 14 residues. Per germline, CDR1 SEHNR and CDR2 FQNEAQ (reference sequence). This CDR3 reads CASSLSQGSDEQFF. CDR3 DNA: TGTGCCAGCAGCTTATCACAGGGTAGTGATGAGCAGTTCTTC. Complete variable domain (other parts from reference TRBV7-9 and TRBJ2-1): DTGVSQNPRHKITKRGQNVTFRCDPISEHNRLYWYRQTLGQGPEFLTYFQNEAQLEKSRLLSDRFSAERPKGSFSTLEIQRTEQGDSAMYLCASSLSQGSDEQFFGPGTRLTVL.

The rearrangement uses TRBV4-2 and TRBJ2-3, with TRBD2 matching 12 bases. Germline CDR1 LGHNA, CDR2 YNFKEQ. V shed 1 base, J shed 4 bases, and the junction held 6 bases outside the gene matches. The CDR3 length is 17 residues. The CDR3 loop is CASSQAPLAGGPDTQYF. The CDR3 region has the DNA TGTGCCAGCAGCCAAGCCCCCCTAGCGGGAGGGCCAGATACGCAGTATTTT.

The chain is built from TRBV5-4 and TRBJ1-2; no clear D gene. The CDR3 length is 14 residues. Trimming stripped 2 bases from V and 5 bases from J, with 13 bases between. CDR1 and CDR2 (germline): SGHNT, YYREEE (reference sequence). The CDR3 DNA sequence: TGTGCCAGCAGCTTCGACGAGGGCCTTTATGGCTACACCTTC. Translation: CASSFDEGLYGYTF.

The chain uses TRBV28 and TRBJ1-5; 8 bases line up with TRBD1. Germline CDR1 is MDHEN and CDR2 is SYDVKM. Trimming at V came to 5 bases and at J to 5 bases, leaving 8 bases not matched to a gene. This CDR3 comprises 15 residues. The CDR3 region is CASSPGQGYHQPQHF. As DNA, the CDR3 is TGTGCCAGCAGTCCCGGACAGGGCTACCATCAGCCCCAGCATTTT.

This clone was detected once. This chain uses TRBV15 with TRBJ1-2; possibly TRBD1 for D (5 bases). Germline V lookup: CDR1 LNHNV, CDR2 YYDKDF (reference sequence). The germline V and J ends were trimmed by 2 bases and 4 bases, with 11 bases remaining between them. The CDR3 totals 14 residues. CDR3 coding DNA: TGTGCCACCAGCAGACCGGACACCTCCTATGGCTACACCTTC. As protein: CATSRPDTSYGYTF.

This clone has more than one count but fewer than ten. The chain joins TRBV7-2 to TRBJ1-2; possible D gene TRBD1, 5 bases. CDR3 length equals 15 residues. From germline, CDR1 is SGHTA and CDR2 FQGNSA. The V gene lost 5 bases and the J gene lost 0 bases, with 13 bases spanning the gap. The CDR3 protein is CASSLTGLANYGYTF. DNA of the CDR3: TGTGCCAGCAGCCTTACAGGCTTAGCTAACTATGGCTACACCTTC. The whole variable domain, filled in from reference TRBV7-2 and TRBJ1-2, reads GAGVSQSPSNKVTEKGKDVELRCDPISGHTALYWYRQSLGQGLEFLIYFQGNSAPDKSGLPSDRFSAERTGGSVSTLTIQRTQQEDSAVYLCASSLTGLANYGYTFGSGTRLTVV.

This chain links TRBV14 with TRBJ2-5, with 10 bases fitting TRBD2. J was trimmed by 5 bases and V by 4 bases; bases with no gene match: 4. The CDR3 loop spans 14 amino acids. The germline V gene encodes CDR1 SGHDN and CDR2 FVKESK. The CDR3 reads CASSLPTSGETQYF. The CDR3 DNA reads as TGTGCCAGCAGCCTCCCGACTAGCGGGGAGACCCAGTACTTC.

This clone was found a few times. CDR3 region: CASSLNGMGEQYF. In nucleotides, the CDR3 is TGTGCCAGCAGCTTAAACGGGATGGGCGAGCAGTACTTC. V gene TRBV7-2 combines with J gene TRBJ2-7; a possible D gene is TRBD2 (5 bases). This CDR3 comprises 13 residues. Trimming cost V 2 bases and J 6 bases, with 11 bases left between them. Germline V gene lookup returns CDR1 SGHTA and CDR2 FQGNSA. Drawing the rest from reference TRBV7-2 and TRBJ2-7, the complete variable domain is GAGVSQSPSNKVTEKGKDVELRCDPISGHTALYWYRQSLGQGLEFLIYFQGNSAPDKSGLPSDRFSAERTGGSVSTLTIQRTQQEDSAVYLCASSLNGMGEQYFGPGTRLTVT.

The gene calls are TRBV5-4 and TRBJ2-7, with TRBD2 matching over 13 bases. Trimming cost V 0 bases and J 6 bases; bases outside gene matches: 6. The CDR3 is 16 amino acids. Germline lookup yields CDR1 SGHNT and CDR2 YYREEE (reference sequence). CDR3 residues: CASSLGAGTSGIEQYF. DNA of the CDR3: TGTGCCAGCAGCTTGGGGGCGGGGACTAGCGGGATCGAGCAGTACTTC.

This clone came up once. CDR3 sequence (DNA): TGTGCCACCGCGATTCAAGAGACCCAGTACTTC. This translates into CATAIQETQYF. This chain uses TRBV15 with TRBJ2-5; no definite D call. The length of the CDR3 is 11 residues. CDR1 is LNHNV and CDR2 is YYDKDF in the germline V gene (reference sequence). V lost 8 bases to trimming and J lost 2 bases, with 6 bases between them.